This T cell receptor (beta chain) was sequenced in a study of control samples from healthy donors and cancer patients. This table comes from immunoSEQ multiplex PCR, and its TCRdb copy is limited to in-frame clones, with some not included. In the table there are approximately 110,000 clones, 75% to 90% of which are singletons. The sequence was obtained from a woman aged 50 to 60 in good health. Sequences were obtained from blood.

This chain's CDR3 is CASSSRQGPMNTEAFF. CDR3 bases: TGTGCCAGCAGTTCCCGACAGGGGCCCATGAACACTGAAGCTTTCTTT. This rearrangement joins TRBV6-2 or TRBV6-3 to TRBJ1-1; 8 bases align to TRBD1. There are 16 residues in the CDR3. Germline lookup yields CDR1 MNHEY and CDR2 SVGEGT. The V gene end was trimmed by 4 bases and the J gene end by 0 bases; junction bases not matched to a gene: 7.